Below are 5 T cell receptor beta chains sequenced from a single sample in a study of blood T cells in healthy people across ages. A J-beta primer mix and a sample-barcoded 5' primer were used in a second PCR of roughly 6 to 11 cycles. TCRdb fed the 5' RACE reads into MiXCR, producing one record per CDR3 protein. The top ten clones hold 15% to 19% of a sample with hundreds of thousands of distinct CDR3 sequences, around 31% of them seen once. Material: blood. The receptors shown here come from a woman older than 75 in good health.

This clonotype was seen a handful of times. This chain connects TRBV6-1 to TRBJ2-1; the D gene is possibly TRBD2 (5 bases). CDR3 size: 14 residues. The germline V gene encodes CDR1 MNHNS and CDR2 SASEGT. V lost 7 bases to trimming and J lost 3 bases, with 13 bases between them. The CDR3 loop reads CASNGVPFYNEQFF. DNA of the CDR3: TGTGCCAGCAACGGGGTCCCCTTCTACAATGAGCAGTTCTTC.

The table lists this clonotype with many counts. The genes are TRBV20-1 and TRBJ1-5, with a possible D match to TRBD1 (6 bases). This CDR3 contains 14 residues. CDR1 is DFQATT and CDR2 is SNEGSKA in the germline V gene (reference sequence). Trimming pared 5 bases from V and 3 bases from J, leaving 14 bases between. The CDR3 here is CSARGDKDNQPQHF. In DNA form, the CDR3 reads TGCAGTGCTCGTGGGGACAAGGACAATCAGCCCCAGCATTTT.

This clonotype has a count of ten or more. CDR3 coding DNA: TGCAGCGTTGAAGCTCATGGGGGGACCACAGATACGCAGTATTTT. As protein: CSVEAHGGTTDTQYF. The chain carries TRBV29-1 and TRBJ2-3, with D maybe TRBD2 (6 bases). CDR1 SQVTM and CDR2 ANQGSEA come from the germline V gene. The length of the CDR3 is 15 residues. V lost 1 base and J lost 2, with 13 bases in between.

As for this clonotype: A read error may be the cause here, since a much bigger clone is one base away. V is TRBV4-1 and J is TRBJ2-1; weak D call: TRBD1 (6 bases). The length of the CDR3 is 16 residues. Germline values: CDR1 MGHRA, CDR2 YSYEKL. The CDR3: CASSSPNAALGHEQSF. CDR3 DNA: TGCGCCAGCAGCTCACCTAACGCTGCATTGGGACATGAGCAGTCCTTC.

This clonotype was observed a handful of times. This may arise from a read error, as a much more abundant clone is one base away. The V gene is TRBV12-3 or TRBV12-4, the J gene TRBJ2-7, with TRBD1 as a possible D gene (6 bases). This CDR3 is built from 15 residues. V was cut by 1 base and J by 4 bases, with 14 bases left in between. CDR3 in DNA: TGTGCCAGCAGTTTAGAGCAGGGGTCCTGTTACGAGCAGTACTTC. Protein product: CASSLEQGSCYEQYF.